The rows below give T cell receptor beta chains drawn from one sample of a study of human T cells and chemical hapten exposure. MiXCR, applied by TCRdb to the RACE reads, yields one record per CDR3 protein. Of tens of thousands of distinct CDR3 sequences listed, more than 9% were seen once; the top ten hold about 2.4%. The sample consisted of whole blood, taken in connection with sensitization to the hapten diphenylcyclopropenone (DPC). These receptors came from a man aged 35 to 55 with alopecia areata. Some clones in this sample may be carry-over from other donors' samples. CDR3s include the opening cysteine and the closing phenylalanine or tryptophan. D genes are given only for firm matches. Where a row states a size, it is once, few, many or the class of an expanded clone; other rows omit it.

clone_size	v_call	j_call	d_call	cdr3_aa	cdr3_nt
-	TRBV29-1	TRBJ2-4	TRBD1	CSALGGQGTDIQYF	TGCAGCGCCCTTGGGGGACAGGGCACAGACATTCAGTACTTC
few	TRBV6-6	TRBJ1-5	-	CASKDRGNQPQHF	TGTGCCAGCAAGGATCGGGGCAATCAGCCCCAGCATTTT
few	TRBV4-3	TRBJ2-3	-	CASSRSDALAQYF	TGCGCCAGCAGCAGATCGGACGCCCTTGCGCAGTATTTT
-	TRBV25-1	TRBJ2-3	-	CASSFVDQGQYF	TGTGCCAGCAGTTTTGTGGACCAAGGGCAGTATTTT
-	TRBV11-3	TRBJ2-2	TRBD1	CASSSPLQGGPGELFF	TGTGCCAGCAGCTCGCCGCTACAGGGGGGACCCGGGGAGCTGTTTTTT
few	TRBV29-1	TRBJ2-2	TRBD2	CSVLAANTGELFF	TGCAGCGTACTAGCGGCGAACACCGGGGAGCTGTTTTTT
-	TRBV20-1	TRBJ2-1	TRBD2	CSVRAGGLGTSYNEQFF	TGCAGTGTAAGGGCGGGAGGGCTTGGAACTTCCTACAATGAGCAGTTCTTC
-	TRBV7-6	TRBJ2-3	-	CASSLVGGQGGAQYF	TGTGCCAGCAGCTTAGTAGGGGGTCAGGGAGGGGCGCAGTATTTT
many	TRBV10-2	TRBJ2-1	TRBD2	CASSEPILAGGAGEQFF	TGCGCCAGCAGTGAGCCTATCCTAGCGGGAGGAGCTGGTGAGCAGTTCTTC
-	TRBV28	TRBJ2-3	TRBD2	CASSSPILAGDTDTQYF	TGTGCCAGCAGTTCCCCGATACTAGCGGGAGACACAGATACGCAGTATTTT
-	TRBV5-1	TRBJ2-3	TRBD2	CASSPRLAGVNTDTQYF	TGCGCCAGCAGCCCTCGACTAGCGGGAGTTAACACAGATACGCAGTATTTT
-	TRBV12-3/TRBV12-4	TRBJ2-6	-	CASSFTGANVLTF	TGTGCCAGCAGTTTTACTGGGGCCAACGTCCTGACTTTC
many	TRBV20-1	TRBJ1-6	TRBD1	CSAERTGGRNSPLHF	TGCAGTGCTGAGCGGACAGGGGGCAGAAATTCACCCCTCCACTTT
-	TRBV27	TRBJ2-3	-	CASSLQAGGIASTDTQYF	TGTGCCAGCAGTTTACAAGCGGGCGGGATAGCTAGCACAGATACGCAGTATTTT
few	TRBV7-2	TRBJ1-5	-	CASSSGQHNQPQHF	TGTGCCAGCAGCTCCGGACAGCACAATCAGCCCCAGCATTTT
-	TRBV12-3/TRBV12-4	TRBJ2-3	TRBD2	CASSSQTSGRLDTQYF	TGTGCCAGCAGTTCCCAGACTAGCGGGAGACTAGATACGCAGTATTTT
few	TRBV29-1	TRBJ2-2	-	CSVETTPHTGELFF	TGCAGCGTTGAGACAACGCCGCACACCGGGGAGCTGTTTTTT
few	TRBV7-2	TRBJ2-3	-	CASSLGRHGYTDTQYF	TGTGCCAGCAGCCTGGGCAGGCATGGTTACACAGATACGCAGTATTTT
few	TRBV11-2	TRBJ2-5	-	CASTSAGGTQETQYF	TGTGCCAGCACCTCGGCGGGCGGGACCCAAGAGACCCAGTACTTC
many	TRBV6-5	TRBJ2-3	-	CASSYGPSDTQYF	TGTGCCAGCAGTTACGGACCATCAGATACGCAGTATTTT
many	TRBV6-2/TRBV6-3	TRBJ1-1	-	CASSSTRMNTEAFF	TGTGCCAGCAGTTCTACCAGGATGAACACTGAAGCTTTCTTT
-	TRBV10-3	TRBJ1-4	-	CAISESQGKGKLFF	TGTGCCATCAGTGAGTCTCAGGGTAAAGGAAAACTGTTTTTT
few	TRBV15	TRBJ2-1	-	CATSRDTGANEQFF	TGTGCCACCAGCAGAGATACCGGGGCAAATGAGCAGTTCTTC
-	TRBV7-9	TRBJ2-3	-	CASEVRAGADTQYF	TGTGCCAGCGAGGTCAGGGCCGGGGCAGATACGCAGTATTTT
few	TRBV13	TRBJ2-3	TRBD2	CASSTTGTSGGGGTDTQYF	TGTGCCAGCAGCACTACCGGGACTAGCGGAGGGGGTGGCACAGATACGCAGTATTTT
many	TRBV7-9	TRBJ2-3	-	CASSLLGERRNTQYF	TGTGCCAGCAGTCTACTAGGCGAGCGGAGGAATACGCAGTATTTT
-	TRBV3-1	TRBJ2-1	-	CASSQDYSPEFF	TGTGCCAGCAGCCAAGATTACTCGCCCGAGTTCTTC
few	TRBV11-2	TRBJ2-3	-	CASAVPPDTQYF	TGTGCCAGCGCGGTTCCCCCTGATACGCAGTATTTT